The 2 T cell receptor beta chains given below trace back to one sample, sequenced in a study of T cell responses to AZD1222 COVID-19 vaccine. Clones were read by immunoSEQ multiplex PCR, and TCRdb kept only the in-frame ones, dropping some. The table lists under 150,000 clones, 80% to 90% of them singletons, with more than 3% in the top ten. The sample consisted of peripheral blood, taken on day 0 of MenACWY control vaccination. These receptors all stem from an adult in good health.

The chain is built from TRBV7-2 and TRBJ2-3; 9 bases agree with TRBD2. The CDR3 runs 17 residues. V shed 3 bases and J 8 bases; nucleotides not matched to a gene: 15. Germline assignment: CDR1 SGHTA and CDR2 FQGNSA. The CDR3 coding sequence is TGTGCCAGCAGCTTCTCCCTGGCGGGGGGGCGTGGAGGTACGCAGTATTTT. It specifies CASSFSLAGGRGGTQYF.

This clone was seen a handful of times. The rearrangement joins TRBV9 to TRBJ1-6; TRBD1 aligns across 8 bases. CDR1 and CDR2 (germline): SGDLS, YYNGEE. The junction had 7 bases not matched to a gene; V was cut back by 3 bases and J by 8 bases. The CDR3 covers 15 residues. CDR3 protein: CASSGGDRRDSPLHF. In DNA form, the CDR3 reads TGTGCCAGCAGCGGGGGGGACAGGAGGGATTCACCCCTCCACTTT.